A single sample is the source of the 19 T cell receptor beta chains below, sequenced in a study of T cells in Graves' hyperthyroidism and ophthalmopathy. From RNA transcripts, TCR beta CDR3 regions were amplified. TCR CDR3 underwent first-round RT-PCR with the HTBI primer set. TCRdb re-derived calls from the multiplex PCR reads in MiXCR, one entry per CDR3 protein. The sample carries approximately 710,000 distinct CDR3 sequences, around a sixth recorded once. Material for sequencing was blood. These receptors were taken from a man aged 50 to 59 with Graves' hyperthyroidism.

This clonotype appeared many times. CDR3 region: CASSGPDMTRLQPRETDTQYF. CDR3 coding DNA: TGTGCCAGCAGTGGCCCGGACATGACGCGCCTTCAGCCGAGGGAGACAGATACGCAGTATTTT. The V and J genes are TRBV28 and TRBJ2-3; the D call may be TRBD1 or TRBD2 (5 bases each). V was pared by 5 bases and J by 3 bases, with 33 bases between. Germline CDR1 is MDHEN and CDR2 is SYDVKM. The CDR3 has 21 residues.

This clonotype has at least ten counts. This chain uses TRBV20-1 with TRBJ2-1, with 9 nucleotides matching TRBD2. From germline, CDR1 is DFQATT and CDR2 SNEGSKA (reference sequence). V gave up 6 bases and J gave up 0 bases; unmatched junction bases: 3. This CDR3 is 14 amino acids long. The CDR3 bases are TGCAGTGCCCTTAGCGGGAGCTCCTACAATGAGCAGTTCTTC. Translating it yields CSALSGSSYNEQFF.

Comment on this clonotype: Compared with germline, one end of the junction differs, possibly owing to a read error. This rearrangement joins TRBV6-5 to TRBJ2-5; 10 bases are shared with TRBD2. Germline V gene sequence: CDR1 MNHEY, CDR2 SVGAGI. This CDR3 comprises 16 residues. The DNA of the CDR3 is TGTGCCAGCAGTTATTCCGGACTAGCGGCGCAAGAGACCCAGCACTTC. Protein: CASSYSGLAAQETQHF.

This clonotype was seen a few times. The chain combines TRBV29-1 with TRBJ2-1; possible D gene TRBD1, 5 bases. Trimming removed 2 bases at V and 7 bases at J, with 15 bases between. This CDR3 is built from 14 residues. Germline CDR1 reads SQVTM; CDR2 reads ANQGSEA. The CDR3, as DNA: TGCAGCGTTGAACTCTCTCTCAGGGAAAATGAGCAGTTCTTC. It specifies CSVELSLRENEQFF.

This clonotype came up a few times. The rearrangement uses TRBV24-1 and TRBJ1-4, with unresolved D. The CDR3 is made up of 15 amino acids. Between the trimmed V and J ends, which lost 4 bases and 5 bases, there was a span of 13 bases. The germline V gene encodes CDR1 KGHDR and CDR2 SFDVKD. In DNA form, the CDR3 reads TGTGCCACCAGTGACCCTACAGAGCCGAATGAAAAACTGTTTTTT. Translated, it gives CATSDPTEPNEKLFF.

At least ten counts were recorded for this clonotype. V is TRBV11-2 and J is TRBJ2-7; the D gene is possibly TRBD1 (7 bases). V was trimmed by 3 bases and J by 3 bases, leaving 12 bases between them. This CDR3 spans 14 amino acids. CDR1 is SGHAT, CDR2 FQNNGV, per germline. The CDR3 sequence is CASSFAQGGYEQYF. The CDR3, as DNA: TGTGCCAGCAGCTTCGCCCAGGGGGGCTACGAGCAGTACTTC.

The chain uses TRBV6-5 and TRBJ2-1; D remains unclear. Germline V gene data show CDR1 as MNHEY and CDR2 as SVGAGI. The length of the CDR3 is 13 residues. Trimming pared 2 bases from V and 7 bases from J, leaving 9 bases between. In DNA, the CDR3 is TGTGCCAGCAGTTACACCGAGGCGAATGAGCAGTTCTTC. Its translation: CASSYTEANEQFF.

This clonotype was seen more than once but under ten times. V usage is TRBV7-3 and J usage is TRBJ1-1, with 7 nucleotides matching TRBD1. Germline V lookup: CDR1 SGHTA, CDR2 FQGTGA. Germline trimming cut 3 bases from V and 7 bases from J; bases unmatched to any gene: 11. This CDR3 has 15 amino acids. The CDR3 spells CASSFPPGQRIEAFF. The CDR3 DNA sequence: TGTGCCAGCAGCTTCCCACCGGGACAGCGGATTGAAGCTTTCTTT.

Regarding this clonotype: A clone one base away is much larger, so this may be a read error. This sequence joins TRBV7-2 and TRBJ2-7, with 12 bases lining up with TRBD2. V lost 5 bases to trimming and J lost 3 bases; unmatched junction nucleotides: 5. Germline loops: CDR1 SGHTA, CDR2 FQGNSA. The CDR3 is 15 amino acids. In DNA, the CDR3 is TGTGCCAGCAGCGCAGGACTAGCGGGAAACTACGAGCAGTACTTC. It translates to CASSAGLAGNYEQYF.

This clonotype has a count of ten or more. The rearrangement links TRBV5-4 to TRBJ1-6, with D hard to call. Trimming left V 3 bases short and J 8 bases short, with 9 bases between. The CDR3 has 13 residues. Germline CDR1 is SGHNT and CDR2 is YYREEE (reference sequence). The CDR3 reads CASSWYEDSPLHF. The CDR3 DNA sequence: TGTGCCAGCAGCTGGTATGAGGATTCACCCCTCCACTTT.

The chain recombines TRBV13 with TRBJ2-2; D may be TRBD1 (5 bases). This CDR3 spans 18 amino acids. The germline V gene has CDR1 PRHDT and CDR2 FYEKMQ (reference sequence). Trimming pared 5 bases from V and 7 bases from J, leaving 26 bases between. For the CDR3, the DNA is TGTGCCAGCAGCGCCTTGGATTTCCTGGATAGGGGTGGCGGGGAGCTGTTTTTT. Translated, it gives CASSALDFLDRGGGELFF.

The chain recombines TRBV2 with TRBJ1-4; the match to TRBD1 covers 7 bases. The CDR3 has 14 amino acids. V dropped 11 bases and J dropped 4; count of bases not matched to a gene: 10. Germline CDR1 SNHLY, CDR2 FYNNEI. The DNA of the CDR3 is TGTGCCGGCTGCATGGACAGGAATAATGAAAAACTGTTTTTT. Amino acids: CAGCMDRNNEKLFF.

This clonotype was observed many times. For the CDR3, the DNA is TGCGCCAGCAGCCATGGATCCCAGGCTAACTATGGCTACACCTTC. It encodes CASSHGSQANYGYTF. This sequence joins TRBV5-1 and TRBJ1-2; no firm D call. Germline CDR1 SGHRS, CDR2 YFSETQ. V dropped 4 bases and J dropped 0 bases, with 13 bases sitting between them. The CDR3 covers 15 residues.

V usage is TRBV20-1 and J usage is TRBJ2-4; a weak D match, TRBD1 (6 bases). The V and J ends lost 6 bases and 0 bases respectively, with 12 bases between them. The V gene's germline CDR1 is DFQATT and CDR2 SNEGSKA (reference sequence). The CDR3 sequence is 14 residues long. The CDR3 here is CSARGHQAKNIQYF. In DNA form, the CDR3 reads TGCAGTGCAAGGGGACACCAAGCCAAAAACATTCAGTACTTC.

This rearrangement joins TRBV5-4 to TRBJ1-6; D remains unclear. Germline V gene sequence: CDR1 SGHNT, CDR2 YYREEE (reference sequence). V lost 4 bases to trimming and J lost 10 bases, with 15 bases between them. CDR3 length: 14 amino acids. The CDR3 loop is CASSTWETGSPLHF. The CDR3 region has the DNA TGTGCCAGCAGCACTTGGGAGACCGGGTCACCCCTCCACTTT.

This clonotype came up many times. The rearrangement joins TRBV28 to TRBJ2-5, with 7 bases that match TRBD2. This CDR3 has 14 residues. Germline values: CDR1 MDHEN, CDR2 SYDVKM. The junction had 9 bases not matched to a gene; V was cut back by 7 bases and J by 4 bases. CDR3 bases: TGTGCCAGCACCCGGACTGGCGGGAGAGAGACCCAGTACTTC. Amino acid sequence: CASTRTGGRETQYF. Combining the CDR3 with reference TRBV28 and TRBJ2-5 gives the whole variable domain DVKVTQSSRYLVKRTGEKVFLECVQDMDHENMFWYRQDPGLGLRLIYFSYDVKMKEKGDIPEGYSVSREKKERFSLILESASTNQTSMYLCASTRTGGRETQYFGPGTRLLVL.

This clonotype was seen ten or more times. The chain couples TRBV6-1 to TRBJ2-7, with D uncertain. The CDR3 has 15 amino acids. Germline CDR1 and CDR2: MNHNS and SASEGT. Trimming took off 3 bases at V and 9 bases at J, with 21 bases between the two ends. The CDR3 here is CASSDTPWTYEWQYF. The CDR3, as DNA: TGTGCCAGCAGTGACACCCCTTGGACCTACGAGTGGCAGTACTTC.

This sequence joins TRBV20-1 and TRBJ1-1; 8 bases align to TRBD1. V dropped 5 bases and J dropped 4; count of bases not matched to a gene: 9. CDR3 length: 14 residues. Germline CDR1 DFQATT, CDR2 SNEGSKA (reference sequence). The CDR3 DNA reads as TGCAGTGCTTACCGGGGACAGGTGATCACTGAAGCTTTCTTT. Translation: CSAYRGQVITEAFF.

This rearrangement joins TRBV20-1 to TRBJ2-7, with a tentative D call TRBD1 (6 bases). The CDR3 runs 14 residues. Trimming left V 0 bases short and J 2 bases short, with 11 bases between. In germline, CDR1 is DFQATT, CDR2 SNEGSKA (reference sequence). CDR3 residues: CSARETGNPYEQYF. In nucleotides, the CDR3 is TGCAGTGCTAGAGAGACAGGCAACCCCTACGAGCAGTACTTC.